The following is a T cell receptor (beta chain) sequence with its context. Data came from immunoSEQ multiplex PCR; TCRdb stores just in-frame clones and leaves some out. The sample lists roughly 120,000 clones, 60% to 85% seen once, with 4% to 5.5% in the top ten. Germline V gene sequence: CDR1 MGHRA, CDR2 YSYEKL. This CDR3 contains 17 residues. J was trimmed by 5 bases and V by 1 base; bases with no gene match: 9. This sample stems from a study of blood T cell repertoires in COVID-19. J is TRBJ2-5 and V is TRBV4-1; 11 nucleotides match TRBD1. The material sequenced was peripheral blood. The sequence derives from a human donor in a cohort sampled during active or convalescent COVID-19. The CDR3 sequence: CASSQGDRTGGFETQYF. The CDR3 region has the DNA TGCGCCAGCAGCCAAGGGGACCGGACAGGGGGCTTTGAGACCCAGTACTTC.